One sample yielded the 13 T cell receptor beta chains listed below, sequenced in a study of CD8+ T cells in alopecia areata. In each case, RNA was isolated and then reverse transcribed into cDNA as the sequencing template. Some clones are missing from TCRdb's copy, which holds only in-frame ones; the method was immunoSEQ multiplex PCR. The sample includes 150,000 to 200,000 clones, about 55% of them seen just once. This sample's treatment: oral pan-JAK inhibitor, 5-10 mg twice daily. The input for sequencing was CD8+ T cells sorted from blood, taken at week 24, from a patient treated with tofacitinib. The receptors stem from a human donor with alopecia areata.

V and J are TRBV28 and TRBJ1-2, with D perhaps TRBD1 (5 bases). Germline-derived CDR1 and CDR2 are MDHEN and SYDVKM. Trimming took 6 bases from V and 5 from J, leaving 16 bases between them. This CDR3 has 14 amino acids. CDR3 in DNA: TGTGCCAGCAGCTTAACCGGGACGGGTTATGGCTACACCTTC. Amino acid sequence: CASSLTGTGYGYTF.

This clone was seen only once. The V and J genes are TRBV6-5 and TRBJ1-2, with TRBD1 as a possible D gene (5 bases). The CDR3 is 14 amino acids. CDR1 and CDR2 (germline): MNHEY, SVGAGI. The V gene lost 5 bases and the J gene lost 4 bases, with 14 bases spanning the gap. Here the CDR3 reads CASSSGEGSYGYTF. The CDR3 DNA sequence: TGTGCCAGCAGTAGTGGAGAGGGGAGCTATGGCTACACCTTC.

This clone has a handful of counts. The rearrangement uses TRBV27 and TRBJ2-4, with D perhaps TRBD1 (5 bases). V lost 4 bases, J lost 9 bases, and 13 bases lay in between. Germline CDR1 is MNHEY and CDR2 is SMNVEV (reference sequence). The CDR3 loop spans 13 amino acids. The CDR3 protein is CASSSLGVAIQYF. The DNA for the CDR3 is TGTGCCAGCAGTTCCCTAGGGGTGGCCATTCAGTACTTC.

V and J are TRBV5-6 and TRBJ2-1, with 8 positions matching TRBD1. CDR3 length equals 13 residues. The germline CDR1 and CDR2 sequences are SGHDT and YYEEEE. V shed 3 bases, J shed 6 bases, and the junction held 2 bases outside the gene matches. CDR3 bases: TGTGCCAGCAGCTGGACAGGGAGCAATGAGCAGTTCTTC. This codes for CASSWTGSNEQFF.

The chain is built from TRBV5-6 and TRBJ2-3; 8 nucleotides match TRBD2. Germline CDR1 reads SGHDT; CDR2 reads YYEEEE. V was pared by 7 bases and J by 5 bases, with 12 bases of the junction left unmatched. This CDR3 has 15 residues. The CDR3 coding sequence is TGTGCCAGCTACTCGACGGGGGGGGCCGAAGATACGCAGTATTTT. Translated: CASYSTGGAEDTQYF.

The genes are TRBV9 and TRBJ2-3; no reliable D call. The ends were cut back, 0 bases at V and 0 bases at J, with 11 bases in the middle. The V gene's germline CDR1 is SGDLS and CDR2 YYNGEE. CDR3 length: 16 amino acids. The CDR3 region is CASSVEPALSTDTQYF. CDR3 nucleotides: TGTGCCAGCAGCGTAGAACCGGCGCTAAGCACAGATACGCAGTATTTT. Combining the CDR3 with reference TRBV9 and TRBJ2-3 gives the whole variable domain DSGVTQTPKHLITATGQRVTLRCSPRSGDLSVYWYQQSLDQGLQFLIQYYNGEERAKGNILERFSAQQFPDLHSELNLSSLELGDSALYFCASSVEPALSTDTQYFGPGTRLTVL.

In this sample, this clone turned up a few times. The rearrangement joins TRBV4-3 to TRBJ2-7, with TRBD1 matching 8 bases. CDR3 length: 15 amino acids. CDR1 and CDR2 (germline): LGHNA, YSLEER. The V and J ends lost 0 bases and 2 bases, in that order; junction bases with no gene match: 3. The CDR3 nucleotides read TGCGCCAGCAGCCAAGACGGACAGGGCACCTACGAGCAGTACTTC. This translates into CASSQDGQGTYEQYF.

The table lists this clone with many counts. V gene TRBV10-2 combines with J gene TRBJ2-7; 13 bases line up with TRBD2. CDR3 size: 16 residues. Unmatched junction bases numbered 5, after V lost 2 bases and J lost 4 bases. The germline V gene has CDR1 WSHSY and CDR2 SAAADI. CDR3 residues: CASSEGGLAGFYEQYF. The CDR3 DNA follows: TGCGCCAGCAGTGAGGGGGGACTAGCGGGATTTTACGAGCAGTACTTC.

The chain carries TRBV9 and TRBJ2-3; D is perhaps TRBD1 (5 bases). This CDR3 comprises 15 residues. Germline CDR1 reads SGDLS; CDR2 reads YYNGEE. V lost 1 base, J lost 2 bases, and 11 bases lay in between. This chain's CDR3 is CASSVRDSLTDTQYF. As DNA, the CDR3 is TGTGCCAGCAGCGTAAGAGACAGTCTCACAGATACGCAGTATTTT.

The genes are TRBV19 and TRBJ2-1; a possible D gene is TRBD1 (5 bases). Germline V gene data show CDR1 as LNHDA and CDR2 as SQIVND (reference sequence). The length of the CDR3 is 16 residues. The ends were cut back, 5 bases at V and 3 bases at J, with 17 bases in the middle. The CDR3 loop reads CASSPTQIGDYNEQFF. As DNA, the CDR3 is TGTGCCAGTAGTCCTACTCAGATAGGGGACTACAATGAGCAGTTCTTC.

V and J are TRBV7-2 and TRBJ2-3; D is possibly TRBD1 or TRBD2 (5 bases each). CDR1 and CDR2 from the germline V gene are SGHTA and FQGNSA. The CDR3 contains 16 residues. Trimming left V 2 bases short and J 7 bases short, with 19 bases between. The CDR3: CASSLLDGTARNTQYF. The DNA of the CDR3 is TGTGCCAGCAGCTTATTAGACGGGACGGCAAGGAATACGCAGTATTTT. Full variable domain (missing parts from reference TRBV7-2 and TRBJ2-3): GAGVSQSPSNKVTEKGKDVELRCDPISGHTALYWYRQSLGQGLEFLIYFQGNSAPDKSGLPSDRFSAERTGGSVSTLTIQRTQQEDSAVYLCASSLLDGTARNTQYFGPGTRLTVL.

This rearrangement joins TRBV13 to TRBJ2-1, with TRBD2 matching over 7 bases. The CDR3 sequence is 12 residues long. Germline loops: CDR1 PRHDT, CDR2 FYEKMQ (reference sequence). V was pared by 3 bases and J by 10 bases, with 3 bases of the junction left unmatched. CDR3 DNA: TGTGCCAGCAGCTTCCGGCGGGAGGAGCAGTTCTTC. Protein product: CASSFRREEQFF.

The J gene is TRBJ2-3, the V gene TRBV20-1; 7 bases map to TRBD2. The ends lost 7 bases at V and 6 bases at J; junction bases unmatched: 4. CDR1 is DFQATT, CDR2 SNEGSKA, per germline (reference sequence). CDR3 length equals 11 residues. CDR3: CSVLGGDTQYF. CDR3 DNA sequence: TGCAGTGTCCTCGGGGGGGATACGCAGTATTTT.